The rows below give T cell receptor beta chains drawn from one sample of a study of cytomegalovirus exposure and HLA in healthy donors. The assay was immunoSEQ multiplex PCR, and TCRdb's table has in-frame clones only and misses some. Counted here are 100,000 to 150,000 clones, 65% to 90% occurring once; the ten biggest clones make up approximately 2.5%. The sample comprised PBMCs. These receptors came from a middle-aged man in good health and CMV-seronegative. The CDR3 runs from the conserved cysteine through the conserved F or W. D genes are given only for firm matches. The size entry is marked missing in some rows and otherwise reads once, few, many or a size class.

d_gene | abundance | j_gene | v_gene | CDR3nt | CDR3aa
- | - | TRBJ1-1 | TRBV9 | TGTGCCAGCAGCCCCACCGGCGGGGGTAACACTGAAGCTTTCTTT | CASSPTGGGNTEAFF
- | - | TRBJ1-2 | TRBV18 | TGTGCCAGCTCACTAGACTCCGGAGGGGACTATGGCTACACCTTC | CASSLDSGGDYGYTF
- | - | TRBJ2-1 | TRBV5-1 | TGCGCCAGCAGCTTAGAGACGAACTATGCCTACAATGAGCAGTTCTTC | CASSLETNYAYNEQFF
TRBD1 | - | TRBJ2-2 | TRBV7-7 | TGTGCTAGCAGCTTAGGGGCCGGGACAGGGAACACCGGGGAGCTGTTTTTT | CASSLGAGTGNTGELFF
- | - | TRBJ2-7 | TRBV7-2 | TGTGCCAGCAGTTCCTGGGGCCCCGACGAGCAGTACTTC | CASSSWGPDEQYF
- | - | TRBJ1-6 | TRBV6-5 | TGTGCCAGCAGACCGGAGGGTTCCTATAATTCACCCCTCCACTTT | CASRPEGSYNSPLHF
- | - | TRBJ1-1 | TRBV6-1 | TGTGCCAGCAGTGAAGGGAATCAGGGGATGGCTTTCTTT | CASSEGNQGMAFF
- | - | TRBJ2-5 | TRBV6-5 | TGTGCCAGCAGTTACTCGCCTAGGATCCCACGGGAGACCCAGTACTTC | CASSYSPRIPRETQYF
- | few | TRBJ1-1 | TRBV6-1 | TGTGCCAGCAAAATAACTCTGAACACTGAAGCTTTCTTT | CASKITLNTEAFF
- | - | TRBJ2-3 | TRBV2 | TGTGCCAGCAGCCCCCGGGGGGCTAGCACAGATACGCAGTATTTT | CASSPRGASTDTQYF
TRBD2 | - | TRBJ2-1 | TRBV5-8 | TGTGCCAGCAGCTTGGATTTCCTAGCGGGGTTCAATAATGAGCAGTTCTTC | CASSLDFLAGFNNEQFF
- | - | TRBJ2-3 | TRBV9 | TGTGCCAGCAGCGTAGAAGACCCCAGGGTGGGCACAGATACGCAGTATTTT | CASSVEDPRVGTDTQYF
- | - | TRBJ2-2 | TRBV5-4 | TGTGCCAGCAGCTTGAATCTAGGATTCACCGGGGAGCTGTTTTTT | CASSLNLGFTGELFF
- | - | TRBJ2-1 | TRBV20-1 | TGCAGTGCTAGCCCGGAGGAGAGGCAGTTCTTC | CSASPEERQFF
TRBD2 | - | TRBJ2-3 | TRBV4-2 | TGTGCCAGCAGCCAAGATGTGGCTAGCGGGGGGACAGATACGCAGTATTTT | CASSQDVASGGTDTQYF
TRBD2 | - | TRBJ2-1 | TRBV9 | TGTGCCAGCAGGCCCAGCGGGGGGGGGTACAATGAGCAGTTCTTC | CASRPSGGGYNEQFF
- | once | TRBJ1-3 | TRBV4-2 | TGTGCCAGCAGCCAAGACCCACTTTACTCTGGAAACACCATATATTTT | CASSQDPLYSGNTIYF
TRBD2 | - | TRBJ2-3 | TRBV9 | TGTGCCAGCAGCGTGGGACTAGCGGGCACAAGCACAGATACGCAGTATTTT | CASSVGLAGTSTDTQYF